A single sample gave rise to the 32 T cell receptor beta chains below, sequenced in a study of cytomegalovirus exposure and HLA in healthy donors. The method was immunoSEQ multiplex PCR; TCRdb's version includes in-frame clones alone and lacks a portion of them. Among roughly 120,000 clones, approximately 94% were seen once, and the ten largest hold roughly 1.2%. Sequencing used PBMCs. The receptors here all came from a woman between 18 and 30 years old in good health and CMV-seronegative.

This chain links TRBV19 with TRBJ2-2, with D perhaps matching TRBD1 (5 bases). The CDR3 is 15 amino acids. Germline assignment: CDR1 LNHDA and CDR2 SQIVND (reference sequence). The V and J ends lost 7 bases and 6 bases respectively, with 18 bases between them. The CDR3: CASTAGAGLAGELFF. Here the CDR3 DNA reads TGTGCCAGTACCGCTGGGGCAGGGCTAGCCGGGGAGCTGTTTTTT.

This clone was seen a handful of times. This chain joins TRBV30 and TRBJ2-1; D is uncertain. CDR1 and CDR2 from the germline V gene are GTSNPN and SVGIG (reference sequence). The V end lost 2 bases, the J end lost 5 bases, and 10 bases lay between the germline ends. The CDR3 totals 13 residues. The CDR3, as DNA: TGTGCCTGGAGTAGGAGTCAGAACAATGAGCAGTTCTTC. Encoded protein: CAWSRSQNNEQFF. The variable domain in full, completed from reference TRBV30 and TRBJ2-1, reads SQTIHQWPATLVQPVGSPLSLECTVEGTSNPNLYWYRQAAGRGLQLLFYSVGIGQISSEVPQNLSASRPQDRQFILSSKKLLLSDSGFYLCAWSRSQNNEQFFGPGTRLTVL.

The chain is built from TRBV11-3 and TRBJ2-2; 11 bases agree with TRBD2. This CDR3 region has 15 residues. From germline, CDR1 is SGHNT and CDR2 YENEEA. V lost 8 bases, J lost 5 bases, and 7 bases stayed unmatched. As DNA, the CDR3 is TGTGCCAGCCGAACTAGCGGGAGTGGTACCGGGGAGCTGTTTTTT. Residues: CASRTSGSGTGELFF.

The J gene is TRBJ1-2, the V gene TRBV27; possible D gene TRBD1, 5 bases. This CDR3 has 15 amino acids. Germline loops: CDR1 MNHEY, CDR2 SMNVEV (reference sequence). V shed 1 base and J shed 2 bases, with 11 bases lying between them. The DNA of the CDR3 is TGTGCCAGCAGTTTATTCCCGGGGGGAAACTATGGCTACACCTTC. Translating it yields CASSLFPGGNYGYTF.

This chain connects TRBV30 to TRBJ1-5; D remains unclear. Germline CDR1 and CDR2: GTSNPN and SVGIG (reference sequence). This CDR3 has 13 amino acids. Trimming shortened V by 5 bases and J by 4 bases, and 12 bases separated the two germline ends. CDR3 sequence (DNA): TGTGCCTGGGATGCGGGCGGGAATCAGCCCCAGCATTTT. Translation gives CAWDAGGNQPQHF. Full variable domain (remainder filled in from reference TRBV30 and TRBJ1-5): SQTIHQWPATLVQPVGSPLSLECTVEGTSNPNLYWYRQAAGRGLQLLFYSVGIGQISSEVPQNLSASRPQDRQFILSSKKLLLSDSGFYLCAWDAGGNQPQHFGDGTRLSIL.

The CDR3 bases are TGTGCCTGGACAACTAGCGGTTCAGATACGCAGTATTTT. Its translation: CAWTTSGSDTQYF. The chain carries TRBV30 and TRBJ2-3; TRBD2 agrees at 8 bases. Germline V lookup: CDR1 GTSNPN, CDR2 SVGIG (reference sequence). CDR3 length equals 13 residues. V lost 4 bases and J lost 4; bases outside the gene matches: 4.

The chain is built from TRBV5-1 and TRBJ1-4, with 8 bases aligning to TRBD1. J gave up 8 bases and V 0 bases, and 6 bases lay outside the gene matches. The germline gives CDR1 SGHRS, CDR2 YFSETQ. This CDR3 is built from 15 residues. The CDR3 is CASSLAGQGGEKLFF. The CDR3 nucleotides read TGCGCCAGCAGCTTGGCAGGACAGGGAGGCGAAAAACTGTTTTTT.

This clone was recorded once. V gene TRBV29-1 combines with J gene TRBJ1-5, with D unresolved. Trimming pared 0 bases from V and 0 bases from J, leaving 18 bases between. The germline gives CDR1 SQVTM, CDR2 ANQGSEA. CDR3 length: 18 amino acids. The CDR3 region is CSVEDIGRTGNSNQPQHF. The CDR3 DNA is TGCAGCGTTGAAGATATCGGCAGGACGGGAAATAGCAATCAGCCCCAGCATTTT.

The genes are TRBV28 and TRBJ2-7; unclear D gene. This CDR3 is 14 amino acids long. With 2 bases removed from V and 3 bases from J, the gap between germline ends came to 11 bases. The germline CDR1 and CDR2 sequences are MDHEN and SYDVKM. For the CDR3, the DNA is TGTGCCAGCAGTTTAACCCCCACGAGCTACGAGCAGTACTTC. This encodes CASSLTPTSYEQYF.

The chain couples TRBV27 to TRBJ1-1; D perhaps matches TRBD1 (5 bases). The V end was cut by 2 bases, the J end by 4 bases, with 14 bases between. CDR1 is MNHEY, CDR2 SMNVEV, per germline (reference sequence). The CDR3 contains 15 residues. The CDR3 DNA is TGTGCCAGCAGTTTAGGGACGGGGGGAGGCACTGAAGCTTTCTTT. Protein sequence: CASSLGTGGGTEAFF.

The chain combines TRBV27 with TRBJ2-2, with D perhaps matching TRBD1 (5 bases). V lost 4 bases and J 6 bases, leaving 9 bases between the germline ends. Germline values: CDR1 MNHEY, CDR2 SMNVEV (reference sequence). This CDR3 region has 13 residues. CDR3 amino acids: CASSSGAPGELFF. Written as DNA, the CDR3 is TGTGCCAGCAGTTCTGGGGCCCCCGGGGAGCTGTTTTTT.

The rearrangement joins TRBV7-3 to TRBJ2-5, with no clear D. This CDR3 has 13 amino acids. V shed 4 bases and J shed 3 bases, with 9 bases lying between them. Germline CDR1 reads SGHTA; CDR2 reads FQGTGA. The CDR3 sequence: CASSSAAEETQYF. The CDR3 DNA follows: TGTGCCAGCAGCTCCGCGGCCGAAGAGACCCAGTACTTC.

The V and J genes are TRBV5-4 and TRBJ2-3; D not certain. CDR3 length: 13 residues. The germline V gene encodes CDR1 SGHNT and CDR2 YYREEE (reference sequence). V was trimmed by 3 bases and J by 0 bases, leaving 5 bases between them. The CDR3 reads CASSYSSTDTQYF. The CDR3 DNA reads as TGTGCCAGCAGCTACTCTAGCACAGATACGCAGTATTTT.

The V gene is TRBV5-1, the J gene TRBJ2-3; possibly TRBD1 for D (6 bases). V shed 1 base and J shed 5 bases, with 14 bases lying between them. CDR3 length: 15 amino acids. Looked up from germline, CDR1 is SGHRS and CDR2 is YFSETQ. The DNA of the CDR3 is TGCGCCAGCAGCTTGATAGAGGGGGAGTTAGATACGCAGTATTTT. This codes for CASSLIEGELDTQYF.

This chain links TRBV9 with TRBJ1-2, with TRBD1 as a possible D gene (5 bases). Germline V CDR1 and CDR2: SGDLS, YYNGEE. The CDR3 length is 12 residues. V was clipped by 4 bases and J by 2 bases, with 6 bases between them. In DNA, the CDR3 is TGTGCCAGCAGCCCAGGGAACTATGGCTACACCTTC. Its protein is CASSPGNYGYTF.

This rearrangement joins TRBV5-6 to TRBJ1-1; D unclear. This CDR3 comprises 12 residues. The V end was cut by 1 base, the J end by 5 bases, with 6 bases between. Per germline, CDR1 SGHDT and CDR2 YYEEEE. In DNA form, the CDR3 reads TGTGCCAGCAGCTTGTTCGGTACTGAAGCTTTCTTT. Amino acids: CASSLFGTEAFF.

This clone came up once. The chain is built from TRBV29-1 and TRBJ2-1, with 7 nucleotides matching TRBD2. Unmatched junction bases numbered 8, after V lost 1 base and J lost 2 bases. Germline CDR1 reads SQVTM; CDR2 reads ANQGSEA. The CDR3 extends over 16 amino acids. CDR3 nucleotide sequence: TGCAGCGTTGAAGGGACTAGAGGAAACGCCTACAATGAGCAGTTCTTC. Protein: CSVEGTRGNAYNEQFF.

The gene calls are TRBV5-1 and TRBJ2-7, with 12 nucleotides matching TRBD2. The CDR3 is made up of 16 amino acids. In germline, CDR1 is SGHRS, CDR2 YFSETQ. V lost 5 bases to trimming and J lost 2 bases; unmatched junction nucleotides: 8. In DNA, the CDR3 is TGCGCCAGCAGATCATATACTAGCGGGAGGACCTACGAGCAGTACTTC. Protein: CASRSYTSGRTYEQYF.

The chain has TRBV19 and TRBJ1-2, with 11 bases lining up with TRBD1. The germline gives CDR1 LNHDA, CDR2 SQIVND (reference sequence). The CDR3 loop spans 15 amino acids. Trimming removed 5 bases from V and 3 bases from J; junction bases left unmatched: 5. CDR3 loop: CASSAWTGGYYGYTF. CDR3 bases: TGTGCCAGTAGTGCTTGGACAGGGGGCTACTATGGCTACACCTTC.

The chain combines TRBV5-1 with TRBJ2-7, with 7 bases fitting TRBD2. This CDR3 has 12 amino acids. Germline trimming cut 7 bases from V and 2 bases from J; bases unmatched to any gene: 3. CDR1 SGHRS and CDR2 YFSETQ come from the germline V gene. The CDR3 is CASGEGTYEQYF. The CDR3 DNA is TGCGCCAGCGGGGAGGGGACCTACGAGCAGTACTTC.

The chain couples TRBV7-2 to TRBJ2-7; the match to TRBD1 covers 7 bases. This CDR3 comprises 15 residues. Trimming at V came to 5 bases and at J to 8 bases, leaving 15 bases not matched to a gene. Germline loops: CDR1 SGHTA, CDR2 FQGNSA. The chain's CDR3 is CASSPDPGTESQQYF. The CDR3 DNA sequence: TGTGCCAGCAGCCCGGACCCCGGGACAGAAAGCCAGCAGTACTTC. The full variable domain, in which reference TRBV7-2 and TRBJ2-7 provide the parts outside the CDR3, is GAGVSQSPSNKVTEKGKDVELRCDPISGHTALYWYRQSLGQGLEFLIYFQGNSAPDKSGLPSDRFSAERTGGSVSTLTIQRTQQEDSAVYLCASSPDPGTESQQYFGPGTRLTVT.

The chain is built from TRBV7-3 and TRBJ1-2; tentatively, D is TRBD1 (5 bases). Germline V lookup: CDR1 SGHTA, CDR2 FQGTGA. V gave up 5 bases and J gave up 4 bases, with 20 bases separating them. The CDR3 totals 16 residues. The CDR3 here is CASSPQGGVEGYGYTF. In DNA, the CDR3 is TGTGCCAGCAGCCCCCAGGGCGGGGTCGAGGGCTATGGCTACACCTTC.

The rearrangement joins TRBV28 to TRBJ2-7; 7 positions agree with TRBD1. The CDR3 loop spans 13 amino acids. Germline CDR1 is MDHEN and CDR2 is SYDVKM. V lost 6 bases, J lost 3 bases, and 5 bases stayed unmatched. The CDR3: CASRPGTVYEQYF. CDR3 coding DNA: TGTGCCAGCAGACCCGGGACAGTCTACGAGCAGTACTTC.

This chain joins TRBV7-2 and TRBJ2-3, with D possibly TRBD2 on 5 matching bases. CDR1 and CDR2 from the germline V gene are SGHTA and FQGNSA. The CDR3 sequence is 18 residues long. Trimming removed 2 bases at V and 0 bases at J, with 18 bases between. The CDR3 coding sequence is TGTGCCAGCAGCTTAAGTATAGCGCAAGGCACTAGCACAGATACGCAGTATTTT. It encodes CASSLSIAQGTSTDTQYF.

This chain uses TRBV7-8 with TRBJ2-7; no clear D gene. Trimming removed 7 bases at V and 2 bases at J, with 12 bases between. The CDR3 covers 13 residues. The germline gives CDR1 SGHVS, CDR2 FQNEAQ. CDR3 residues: CASTISNTYEQYF. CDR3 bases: TGTGCCAGCACCATATCCAACACCTACGAGCAGTACTTC. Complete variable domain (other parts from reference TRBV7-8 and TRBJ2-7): GAGVSQSPRYKVAKRGQDVALRCDPISGHVSLFWYQQALGQGPEFLTYFQNEAQLDKSGLPSDRFFAERPEGSVSTLKIQRTQQEDSAVYLCASTISNTYEQYFGPGTRLTVT.

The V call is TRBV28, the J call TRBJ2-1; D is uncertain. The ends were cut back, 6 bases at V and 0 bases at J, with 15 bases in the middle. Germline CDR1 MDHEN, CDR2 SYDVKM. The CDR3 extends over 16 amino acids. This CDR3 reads CASRPDQTSSYNEQFF. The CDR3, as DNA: TGTGCCAGCAGGCCCGATCAAACGAGCTCCTACAATGAGCAGTTCTTC.

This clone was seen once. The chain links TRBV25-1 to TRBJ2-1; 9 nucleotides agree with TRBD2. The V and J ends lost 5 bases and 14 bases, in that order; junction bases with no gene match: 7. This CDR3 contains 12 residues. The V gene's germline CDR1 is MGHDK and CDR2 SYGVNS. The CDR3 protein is CASSPSGKVKFF. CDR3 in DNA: TGTGCCAGCAGTCCTAGCGGGAAGGTGAAGTTCTTC.

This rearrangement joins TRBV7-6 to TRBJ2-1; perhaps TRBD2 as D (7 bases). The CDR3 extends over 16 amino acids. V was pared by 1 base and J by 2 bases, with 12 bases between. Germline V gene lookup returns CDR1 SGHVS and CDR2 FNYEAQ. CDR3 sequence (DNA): TGTGCCAGCAGCTTAGTAGGGGGGGGGACCTACAATGAGCAGTTCTTC. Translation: CASSLVGGGTYNEQFF.

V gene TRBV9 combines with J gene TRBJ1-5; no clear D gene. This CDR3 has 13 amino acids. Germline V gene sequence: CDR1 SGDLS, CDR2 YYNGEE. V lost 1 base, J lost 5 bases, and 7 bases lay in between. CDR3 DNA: TGTGCCAGCAGCGTAAGGGAGGATCAGCCCCAGCATTTT. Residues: CASSVREDQPQHF.

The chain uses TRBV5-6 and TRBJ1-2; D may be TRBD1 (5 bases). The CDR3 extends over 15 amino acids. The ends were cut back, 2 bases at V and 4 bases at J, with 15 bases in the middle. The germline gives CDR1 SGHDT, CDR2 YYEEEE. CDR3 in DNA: TGTGCCAGCAGCTTAAGCCACAGGTCCTCCTATGGCTACACCTTC. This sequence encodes CASSLSHRSSYGYTF.

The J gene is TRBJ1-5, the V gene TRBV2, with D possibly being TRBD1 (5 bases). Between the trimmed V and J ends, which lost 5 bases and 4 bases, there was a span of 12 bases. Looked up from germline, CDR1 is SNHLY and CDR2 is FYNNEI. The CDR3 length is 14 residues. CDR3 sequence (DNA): TGTGCCAGCAGTTATATGGGGGGAAATCAGCCCCAGCATTTT. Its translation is CASSYMGGNQPQHF.

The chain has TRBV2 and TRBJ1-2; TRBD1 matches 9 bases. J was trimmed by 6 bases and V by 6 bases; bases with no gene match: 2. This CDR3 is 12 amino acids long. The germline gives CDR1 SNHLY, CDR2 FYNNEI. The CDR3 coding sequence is TGTGCCAGCAGGGGACAGGGTGATGGCTACACCTTC. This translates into CASRGQGDGYTF. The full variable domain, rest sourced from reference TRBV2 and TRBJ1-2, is EPEVTQTPSHQVTQMGQEVILRCVPISNHLYFYWYRQILGQKVEFLVSFYNNEISEKSEIFDDQFSVERPDGSNFTLKIRSTKLEDSAMYFCASRGQGDGYTFGSGTRLTVV.